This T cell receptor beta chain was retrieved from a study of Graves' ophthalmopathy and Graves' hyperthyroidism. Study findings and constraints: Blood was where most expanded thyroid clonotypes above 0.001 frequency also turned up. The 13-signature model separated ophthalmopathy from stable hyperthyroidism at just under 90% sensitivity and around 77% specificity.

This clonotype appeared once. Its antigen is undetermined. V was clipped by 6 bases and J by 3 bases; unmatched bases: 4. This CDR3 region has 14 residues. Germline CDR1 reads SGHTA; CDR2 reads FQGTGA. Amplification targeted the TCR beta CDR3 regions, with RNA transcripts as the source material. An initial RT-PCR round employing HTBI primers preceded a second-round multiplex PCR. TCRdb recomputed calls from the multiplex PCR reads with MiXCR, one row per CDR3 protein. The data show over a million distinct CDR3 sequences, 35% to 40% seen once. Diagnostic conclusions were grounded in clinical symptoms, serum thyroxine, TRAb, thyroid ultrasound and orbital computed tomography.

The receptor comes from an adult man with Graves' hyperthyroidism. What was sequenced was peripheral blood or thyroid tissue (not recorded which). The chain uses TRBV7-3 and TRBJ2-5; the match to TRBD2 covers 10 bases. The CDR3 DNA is TGTGCCAGCAGTCGAGGGACTAGCGAAGAGACCCAGTACTTC. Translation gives CASSRGTSEETQYF.